This T cell receptor beta chain emerged from a study of cytomegalovirus exposure and HLA in healthy donors. Findings and caveats of the study: Several of the most significant clusters appeared, in a later analysis, to be linked to common viral pathogens. TCR beta V segments were, for the most part, productive about 87% or about 30% of the time in an earlier analysis. Compared with the roughly 700-donor mean, an Asian-associated ancestry cluster reportedly had fewer N-insertions, according to a later analysis.

The primer mix had 60 Vbeta and 13 Jbeta primers. How the authors handled the data: Approximately 11 million of the roughly 77 million unique TCR beta chains counted in a later analysis were shared. Sequenced by immunoSEQ multiplex PCR; TCRdb stores in-frame clones only, minus some. D and trimming were read from the DNA, whereas the V and J calls and clone size are those reported in that table. The sample includes 100,000 to 150,000 clones, more than 65% of them seen just once. The V gene lost 4 bases and the J gene lost 8 bases, with 14 bases spanning the gap. CDR1 and CDR2 (germline): MGHRA, YSYEKL. The CDR3 runs 13 residues. Note on this clone: The antigen is undetermined.

The clonotype comes from a man in his fifties or sixties in good health and CMV-seronegative. V gene TRBV4-1 combines with J gene TRBJ1-1, with D tentatively TRBD1 (6 bases). Specimen: PBMCs. CDR3 sequence (DNA): TGCGCCAGCAGCCCAAACACCGACAGGGAAGCTTTCTTT. Translating it yields CASSPNTDREAFF.